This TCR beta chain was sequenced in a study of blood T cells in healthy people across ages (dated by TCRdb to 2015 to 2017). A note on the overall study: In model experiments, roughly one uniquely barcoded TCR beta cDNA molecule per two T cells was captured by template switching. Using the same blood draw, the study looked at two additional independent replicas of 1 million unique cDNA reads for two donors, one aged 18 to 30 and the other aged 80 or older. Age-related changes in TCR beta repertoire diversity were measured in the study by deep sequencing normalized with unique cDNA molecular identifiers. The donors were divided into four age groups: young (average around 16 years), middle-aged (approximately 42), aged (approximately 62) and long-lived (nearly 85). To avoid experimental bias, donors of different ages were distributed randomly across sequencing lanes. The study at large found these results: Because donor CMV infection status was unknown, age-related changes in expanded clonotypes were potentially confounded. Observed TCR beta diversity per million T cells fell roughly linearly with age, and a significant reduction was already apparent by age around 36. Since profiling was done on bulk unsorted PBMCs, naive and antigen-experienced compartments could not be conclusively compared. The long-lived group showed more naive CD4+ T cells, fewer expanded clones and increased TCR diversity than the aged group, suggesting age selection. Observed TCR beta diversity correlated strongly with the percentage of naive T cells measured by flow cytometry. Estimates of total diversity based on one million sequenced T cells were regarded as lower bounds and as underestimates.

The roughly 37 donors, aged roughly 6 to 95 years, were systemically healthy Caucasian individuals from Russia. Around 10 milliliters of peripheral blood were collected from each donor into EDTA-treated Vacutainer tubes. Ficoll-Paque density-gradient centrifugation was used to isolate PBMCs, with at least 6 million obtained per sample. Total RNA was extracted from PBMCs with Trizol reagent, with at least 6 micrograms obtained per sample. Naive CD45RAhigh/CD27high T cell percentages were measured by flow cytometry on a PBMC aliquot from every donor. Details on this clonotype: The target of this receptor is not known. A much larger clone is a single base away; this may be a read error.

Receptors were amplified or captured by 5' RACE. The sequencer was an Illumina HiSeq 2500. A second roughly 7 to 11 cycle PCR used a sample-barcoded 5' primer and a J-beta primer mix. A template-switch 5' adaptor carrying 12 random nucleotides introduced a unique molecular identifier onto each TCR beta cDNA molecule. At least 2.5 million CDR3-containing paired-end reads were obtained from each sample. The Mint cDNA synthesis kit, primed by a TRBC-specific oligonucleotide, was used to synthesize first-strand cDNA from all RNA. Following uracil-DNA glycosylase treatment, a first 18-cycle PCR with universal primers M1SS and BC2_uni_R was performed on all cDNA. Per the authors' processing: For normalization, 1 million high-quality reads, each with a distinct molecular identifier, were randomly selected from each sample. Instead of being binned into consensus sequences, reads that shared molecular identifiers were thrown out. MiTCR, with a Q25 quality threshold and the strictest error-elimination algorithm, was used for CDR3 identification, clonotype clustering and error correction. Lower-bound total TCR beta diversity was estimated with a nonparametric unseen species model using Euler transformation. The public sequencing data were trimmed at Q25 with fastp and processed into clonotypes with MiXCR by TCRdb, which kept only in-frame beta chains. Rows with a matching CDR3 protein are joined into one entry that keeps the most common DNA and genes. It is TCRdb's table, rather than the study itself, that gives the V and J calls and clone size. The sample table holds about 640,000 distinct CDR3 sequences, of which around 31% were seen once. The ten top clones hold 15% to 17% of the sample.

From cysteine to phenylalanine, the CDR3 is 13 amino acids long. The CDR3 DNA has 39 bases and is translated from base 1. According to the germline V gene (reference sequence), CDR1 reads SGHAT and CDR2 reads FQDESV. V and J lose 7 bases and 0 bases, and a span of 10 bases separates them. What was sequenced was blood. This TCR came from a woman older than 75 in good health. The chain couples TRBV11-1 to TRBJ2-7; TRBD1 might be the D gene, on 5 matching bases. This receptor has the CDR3 CASKGQPSYEQYF. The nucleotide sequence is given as TGTGCCAGCAAGGGGCAACCCTCCTACGAGCAGTACTTC.